This T cell receptor beta chain stems from a study of cytomegalovirus exposure and HLA in healthy donors. Whole-study context: Early release data held 85 million to 95 million unique TCRs from HLA-typed donors.

The V and J ends lost 0 bases and 4 bases, in that order; junction bases with no gene match: 6. In germline, CDR1 is MNHEY, CDR2 SVGAGI. The CDR3 runs 16 residues. Study-level findings and limits: Being productive about 90% or about 30% of the time was typical of most TCR beta V segments in an earlier analysis. Researchers catalogued 160 or so TCR beta chains as cytomegalovirus-associated. The study assumed roughly uniform donor sequencing depth for presence/absence analyses.

With respect to this clone: Its antigen remains unknown.

The PCR contained 60 Vbeta and 13 Jbeta primers. Here immunoSEQ multiplex PCR was the method, and the copy in TCRdb shows in-frame clones only, minus some. The table has fewer than 100,000 clones, around 68% seen once; the top ten hold 1.2%. The receptor comes from a female donor in good health and CMV-seronegative. Input material: PBMCs. The gene calls are TRBV6-5 and TRBJ2-7, with 10 positions matching TRBD2. The CDR3 reads CASSYSISGRLYEQYF. CDR3 nucleotide sequence: TGTGCCAGCAGTTACTCGATTAGCGGGAGGCTATACGAGCAGTACTTC.